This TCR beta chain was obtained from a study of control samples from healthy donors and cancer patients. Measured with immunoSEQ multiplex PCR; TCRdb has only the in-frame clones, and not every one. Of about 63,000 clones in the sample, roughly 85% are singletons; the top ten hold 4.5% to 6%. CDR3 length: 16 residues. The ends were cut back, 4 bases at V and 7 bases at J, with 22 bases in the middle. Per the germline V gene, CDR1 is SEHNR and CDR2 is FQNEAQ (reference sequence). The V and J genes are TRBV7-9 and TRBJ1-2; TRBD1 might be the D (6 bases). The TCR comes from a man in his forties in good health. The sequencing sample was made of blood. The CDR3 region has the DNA TGTGCCAGCAGCTCCTCCGGGACATCGGGAATCTCTGGCTACACCTTC. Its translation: CASSSSGTSGISGYTF.